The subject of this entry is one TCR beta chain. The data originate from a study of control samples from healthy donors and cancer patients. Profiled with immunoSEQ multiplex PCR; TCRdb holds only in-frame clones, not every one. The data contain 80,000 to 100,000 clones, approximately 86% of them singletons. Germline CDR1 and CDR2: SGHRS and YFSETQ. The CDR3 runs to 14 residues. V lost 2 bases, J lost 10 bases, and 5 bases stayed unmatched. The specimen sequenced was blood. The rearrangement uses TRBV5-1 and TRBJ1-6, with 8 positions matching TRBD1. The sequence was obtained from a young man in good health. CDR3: CASSLGQGQSPLHF. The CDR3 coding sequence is TGCGCCAGCAGCTTAGGACAGGGCCAATCACCCCTCCACTTT.